Sequencing of this T cell receptor (beta chain) was carried out in a study of T cells after somatic rescue of genetic block. V shed 0 bases, J shed 3 bases, and the junction held 12 bases outside the gene matches. This CDR3 spans 18 amino acids. Germline values: CDR1 LGHNA, CDR2 YSLEER. Assay used: immunoSEQ multiplex PCR; TCRdb lists only in-frame clones, some missing. The sample lists roughly 71,000 clones, roughly 88% occurring once. Source material: peripheral blood mononuclear cells (PBMCs). The chain has TRBV4-3 and TRBJ2-3, with 7 bases lining up with TRBD1. The clonotype was recovered from a man aged 30-40 years. CDR3 nucleotide sequence: TGCGCCAGCAGCCAAGATCGTGCCAGGGGGTTTTGGACAGATACGCAGTATTTT. Its protein is CASSQDRARGFWTDTQYF.